The rows below give T cell receptor beta chains drawn from one sample of a study of shared clonotypes between healthy human individuals. Data came from immunoSEQ multiplex PCR; TCRdb stores just in-frame clones and leaves some out. The data contain around 1,900,000 clones, 80% to 95% of them singletons. Sample: naive CD8+ T cells from PBMCs. These receptor sequences come from a man aged 18 to 29 in good health. Some clones in this sample may be carry-over from other donors' samples. Each CDR3 is given without its conserved first and last residue. Clone size, where shown, is once, few, many, or a class for clones that have expanded.

CDR3 protein: ASSPTGIDQPQH
clone size: .
V gene: TRBV11-2
J gene: TRBJ1-5

CDR3 protein: AKSLGGDTEAF
clone size: .
V gene: TRBV2
J gene: TRBJ1-1

CDR3 protein: ASSVLPANEQF
clone size: .
V gene: TRBV28
J gene: TRBJ2-1

CDR3 protein: ASSLIRVNEQF
clone size: .
V gene: TRBV7-9
J gene: TRBJ2-1

CDR3 protein: ASSGGNADTQY
clone size: .
V gene: TRBV25-1
J gene: TRBJ2-3

CDR3 protein: ASSFGGASGELF
clone size: .
V gene: TRBV27
J gene: TRBJ2-2

CDR3 protein: ASSQDDDYGYT
clone size: .
V gene: TRBV5-4
J gene: TRBJ1-2

CDR3 protein: ASSLAGEKLF
clone size: once
V gene: TRBV28
J gene: TRBJ1-4

CDR3 protein: ASSSGLGETQY
clone size: .
V gene: TRBV6-5
J gene: TRBJ2-5

CDR3 protein: ASRTKTNFNYGYT
clone size: .
V gene: TRBV28
J gene: TRBJ1-2

CDR3 protein: ASSLGQDDIYGYT
clone size: .
V gene: TRBV7-2
J gene: TRBJ1-2

CDR3 protein: ASSQEKLDPRKTQY
clone size: .
V gene: TRBV4-1
J gene: TRBJ2-5

CDR3 protein: ASSLDRSATYEQY
clone size: .
V gene: TRBV11-2
J gene: TRBJ2-7

CDR3 protein: ASSPGGSNQPQH
clone size: .
V gene: TRBV6-5
J gene: TRBJ1-5

CDR3 protein: ASSEESASGVNNEQF
clone size: .
V gene: TRBV6-4
J gene: TRBJ2-1

CDR3 protein: ASSEFGRATYEQY
clone size: .
V gene: TRBV6-1
J gene: TRBJ2-7

CDR3 protein: ATASFPRGGNEQF
clone size: .
V gene: TRBV15
J gene: TRBJ2-1

CDR3 protein: ASSSYGTSGRADTQY
clone size: .
V gene: TRBV13
J gene: TRBJ2-3

CDR3 protein: ASKGQGRTEAF
clone size: once
V gene: TRBV28
J gene: TRBJ1-1

CDR3 protein: ASSLFGGYEQY
clone size: .
V gene: TRBV27
J gene: TRBJ2-7

CDR3 protein: ASSLGGGSKETQY
clone size: .
V gene: TRBV7-9
J gene: TRBJ2-5

CDR3 protein: ASSQYSAGFTYGYT
clone size: .
V gene: TRBV4-1
J gene: TRBJ1-2

CDR3 protein: ASSHPTGWRTEAF
clone size: .
V gene: TRBV4-1
J gene: TRBJ1-1

CDR3 protein: AWSLWGSPYEQY
clone size: .
V gene: TRBV30
J gene: TRBJ2-7

CDR3 protein: ASSQVTIGDRVHNEQF
clone size: .
V gene: TRBV14
J gene: TRBJ2-1

CDR3 protein: ASSFGAGRYDEQY
clone size: .
V gene: TRBV7-9
J gene: TRBJ2-7

CDR3 protein: ASSIEASGRWEQY
clone size: .
V gene: TRBV19
J gene: TRBJ2-7

CDR3 protein: ASSLDFYNEQF
clone size: .
V gene: TRBV11-3
J gene: TRBJ2-1

CDR3 protein: ASSPGDRATYEQY
clone size: .
V gene: TRBV18
J gene: TRBJ2-7

CDR3 protein: ASSLDNGQGAGGYT
clone size: .
V gene: TRBV5-1
J gene: TRBJ1-2

CDR3 protein: ASSLGGRVNQPQH
clone size: once
V gene: TRBV6-6
J gene: TRBJ1-5

CDR3 protein: ASSYLRTGEDYGYT
clone size: .
V gene: TRBV6-6
J gene: TRBJ1-2

CDR3 protein: ASSPTGVTEAF
clone size: .
V gene: TRBV18
J gene: TRBJ1-1

CDR3 protein: ASSQDPRVGEQF
clone size: .
V gene: TRBV14
J gene: TRBJ2-1

CDR3 protein: ASSRTGAAYEQY
clone size: .
V gene: TRBV7-9
J gene: TRBJ2-7

CDR3 protein: ASTPGGYEQY
clone size: .
V gene: TRBV7-9
J gene: TRBJ2-7

CDR3 protein: SVSESYTPGAGELF
clone size: .
V gene: TRBV29-1
J gene: TRBJ2-2

CDR3 protein: ASSLGQNYEQY
clone size: .
V gene: TRBV7-9
J gene: TRBJ2-7

CDR3 protein: ASSPALSYEQY
clone size: once
V gene: TRBV4-1
J gene: TRBJ2-7

CDR3 protein: ASSPTVVIAGGPSETQY
clone size: .
V gene: TRBV27
J gene: TRBJ2-5

CDR3 protein: ASSENEEQY
clone size: once
V gene: TRBV2
J gene: TRBJ2-7

CDR3 protein: ASSSKAGTAYNSPLH
clone size: .
V gene: TRBV9
J gene: TRBJ1-6

CDR3 protein: ASSKRQTVDSNYGYT
clone size: once
V gene: TRBV2
J gene: TRBJ1-2

CDR3 protein: ASSLGRNYGYT
clone size: .
V gene: TRBV27
J gene: TRBJ1-2

CDR3 protein: ASTLEVNGNTIY
clone size: once
V gene: TRBV28
J gene: TRBJ1-3

CDR3 protein: ASSLILGLSETQY
clone size: .
V gene: TRBV4-1
J gene: TRBJ2-5

CDR3 protein: ASSVDDSGNTIY
clone size: .
V gene: TRBV9
J gene: TRBJ1-3

CDR3 protein: ASSSRQGKIYGYT
clone size: .
V gene: TRBV7-9
J gene: TRBJ1-2

CDR3 protein: ASSDSGNEQF
clone size: .
V gene: TRBV10-1
J gene: TRBJ2-1

CDR3 protein: SSTGVGGELF
clone size: .
V gene: TRBV29-1
J gene: TRBJ2-2

CDR3 protein: ASSLLAGGSEQF
clone size: .
V gene: TRBV7-9
J gene: TRBJ2-1

CDR3 protein: ASSPGGGRMNTEAF
clone size: .
V gene: TRBV5-1
J gene: TRBJ1-1

CDR3 protein: ASSPSDWGGHEQY
clone size: .
V gene: TRBV7-9
J gene: TRBJ2-7

CDR3 protein: ATFGPGQPWTEAF
clone size: .
V gene: TRBV6-1
J gene: TRBJ1-1

CDR3 protein: ASSHDRVRLAVPYEQY
clone size: .
V gene: TRBV14
J gene: TRBJ2-7

CDR3 protein: ASSPTRSSATNEKLF
clone size: .
V gene: TRBV7-2
J gene: TRBJ1-4